The following is a TCR beta chain sequence with its context. Its antigen remains undetermined. No base quality values were provided; no much bigger clone lies one nucleotide off. TCRdb names Illumina HiSeq 1500 as the instrument used. TCRdb trimmed the raw reads at Q25, called clones with MiXCR and kept productive beta chains. Each entry merges the rows of one CDR3 protein and shows their most common DNA and genes. This sample is represented by 57,000 or so distinct CDR3 sequences; approximately 36% of them were singletons. The ten largest clones take up 60% to 80% of the sample. This record belongs to a study of T cell repertoires in cytomegalovirus infection (dated by TCRdb to between 2018 and 2021). Describing the broader study: Because public TCR beta signatures pointed to carriage of CMV infection together with the matching HLA type, the HLA type of each donor mattered for the analysis. The research as a whole found: In both this cohort and an independent roughly 360-donor cohort, the cumulative frequency of public TCR beta family members distinguished carriers of CMV infection plus the relevant HLA type. The ex vivo response was dominated by HLA-C-restricted CMV-specific TCR beta clonotypes, which also provided the single most frequent clonotype in two of eight donors.

Specimen: PBMCs, sequenced either directly or after in vitro stimulation (not recorded which). This sequence was found in a human donor in good health (CMV status not recorded). Some clones in this sample may be carry-over from other donors' samples.

The CDR3 here reads CASSLAVLGTDTQYF. The nucleotide sequence is TGTGCCAGCAGCTTAGCGGTCCTGGGAACCGATACGCAGTATTTT. The sequence joins TRBV7-9 to TRBJ2-3; a confident D gene designation cannot be given. A distance of 13 bases separates the germline ends of V and J, which lose 0 bases and 6 bases respectively. CDR1 is given as SEHNR and CDR2 as FQNEAQ, both from the germline V gene (reference sequence). The cysteine opens and the phenylalanine closes a CDR3 of 15 amino acids. The retained sequence is limited to the CDR3, 45 bases, with the frame set at the first base.